The TCR beta chain under discussion was sequenced for a study of early T cells in non-severe SARS-CoV-2 infection. In the study overall: Alpha and beta chains were unpaired, from unsorted whole-blood bulk RNA.

This clonotype was seen more than once but under ten times. Antigen specificity is unknown. With 0 bases clipped from V and 5 bases from J, the junction kept 1 base outside the gene matches. CDR1 is SGHRS, CDR2 YFSETQ, per germline. The CDR3 totals 14 residues. MiXCR, run by TCRdb on the 5' RACE reads, gives a single entry per CDR3 protein. Of tens of thousands of distinct CDR3 sequences in the sample, over 5% were seen once. Study-wide results and caveats: VDJdb matching skewed toward anti-spike CD8 responses, missing private and CD4 specificities.

The rearrangement links TRBV5-1 to TRBJ1-5; 8 bases are shared with TRBD1. The sequencing input was whole blood. This sequence was found in an adult who was a healthcare worker with PCR-confirmed SARS-CoV-2 infection or an uninfected control (not recorded which). The DNA for the CDR3 is TGCGCCAGCAGCTTGGGGACAGGGTATCAGCCCCAGCATTTT. Translated, it gives CASSLGTGYQPQHF.